This entry concerns a single TCR beta chain. This receptor's antigen is unknown. The sample holds no much larger clone one base away, and base qualities are not on file. These data originate in a study of CD8 T cells in Susac syndrome (dated 2019 in TCRdb). With regard to the full study: Repertoire sequencing was used to test whether CD8+ T cell activation and differentiation in Susac syndrome was antigen driven. The clonality of the CD8+ T cell repertoire was compared across some eleven healthy donors, around 14 Susac syndrome patients and roughly 15 multiple sclerosis patients.

RNA was extracted using the RNeasy kit, and about 0.5 to 1 microgram was reverse transcribed with random hexamers. The immunoSEQ multiplex PCR assay, which covers 54 Vbeta and 13 Jbeta segments, was used to amplify TCR beta CDR3 regions. To correct PCR amplification bias, a synthetic template baseline was used for both primer optimization and computational correction. The authors' analysis ran thus. Only productive sequences were kept, with reads annotated to V, D and J genes according to IMGT and analyzed in immunoSEQ Analyzer. To calculate clonality, Shannon entropy was normalized by log2 of the number of productive unique sequences and then subtracted from one. For each patient and control, public and private clones were evaluated within the 100 most prevalent clones. Clones were defined as Susac-specific when absent from the healthy and MS cohorts, from 1,000 to 1,100 published viral clones and from other ImmuneACCESS disease sequences. TCRdb redid the processing of the public reads, applying fastp at Q25 and MiXCR, and retained in-frame beta chains. CDR3 protein duplicates are merged, each entry listing the most common genes and DNA. The V and J calls come from TCRdb's annotation, not from the publication. Recorded for this sample are 330,000 or so distinct CDR3 sequences; roughly 85% of them occurred a single time. Clones ranked in the top ten supply around 0.2% of the sample.

Peripheral blood CD8+ and CD4+ T cells from healthy donors, Susac syndrome patients and multiple sclerosis patients were profiled by high-throughput TCR beta sequencing. Multiple sclerosis controls were treatment-naive patients with stable or active relapsing-remitting disease fulfilling revised McDonald criteria. Bulk CD8+ and CD4+ T cells were purified by magnetic negative isolation, while CD8+ TEMRA cells were enriched using FACS. Blood was collected in EDTA tubes and processed within 24 hours, with PBMCs isolated through density gradient centrifugation. PBMCs destined for TCR sequencing were cryopreserved in liquid nitrogen and later thawed in a 37 °C water bath. Purity of sorted or isolated CD4+, CD8+ and CD8+ TEMRA cells was at least 90%. The CDR3, from cysteine to phenylalanine, totals 18 residues. Only the CDR3 portion is preserved as DNA: 54 bases, with reading frame beginning at the first base. The germline V gene specifies MGHDK as CDR1 and SYGVNS as CDR2. The trim is 0 bases for V and 4 bases for J, with a gap of 21 bases between the germline ends.

Beyond this particular receptor, the publication reports: The number of individuals in the TCR sequencing and HLA analysis was recognized as being relatively small.

This receptor chain uses TRBV25-1 and TRBJ1-2; the D region possibly corresponds to TRBD1 (6 bases align). Sequenced sample: CD8+ T cells from PBMCs. The sequence was collected from a human donor with multiple sclerosis. This receptor has the CDR3 CASSEYMLPRTDGYGYTF. The DNA is as follows: TGTGCCAGCAGTGAATATATGCTCCCTCGGACAGACGGCTATGGCTACACCTTC.